Detailed here is one TCR beta chain. Its antigen remains unidentified. The sample comes from a study of cytomegalovirus exposure and HLA in healthy donors. Across the study: From about 180 million T cells, an earlier analysis saw some 120 million unique TCR beta sequences. Early on, a data release was issued that held roughly 80 million unique TCRs from HLA-typed donors.

General study points: Listed as cytomegalovirus-associated were 150 to 200 TCR beta chains.

The CDR3 has 16 residues. Trimming took off 2 bases at V and 0 bases at J, with 12 bases between the two ends. CDR1 is WSHSY, CDR2 SAAADI, per germline. Unrecorded immune exposure was likely among donors, who were nominally healthy when sampled. A multiplex PCR was run with 60 Vbeta primers and 13 Jbeta primers. TCRdb keeps only in-frame clones here, not all; method: immunoSEQ multiplex PCR. The table includes about 160,000 clones, around four fifths detected once. Sequencing input: PBMCs. The clonotype originates from a woman between 18 and 30 years old in good health and CMV-seronegative. The chain joins TRBV10-2 to TRBJ2-3, with D possibly matching TRBD2 (5 bases). CDR3 DNA sequence: TGCGCCAGCAGTGAGGACACGGGGATTAGCACAGATACGCAGTATTTT. It encodes CASSEDTGISTDTQYF.